This T cell receptor (beta chain) emerged from a study of cytomegalovirus exposure and HLA in healthy donors. Study-wide background: An analysis done earlier identified roughly 120 million unique TCR beta sequences from approximately 200 million T cells. Early on, a data release was issued that held 80 million or so unique TCRs from HLA-typed donors.

Germline assignment: CDR1 MGHRA and CDR2 YSYEKL. With 4 bases clipped from V and 11 bases from J, the junction kept 12 bases outside the gene matches. This CDR3 region has 15 residues. Amplification used 60 Vbeta primers and 13 Jbeta primers. Some clones are missing from TCRdb's copy, which holds only in-frame ones; the method was immunoSEQ multiplex PCR. Of around 100,000 clones in the sample, around three quarters were seen once. Study outcomes and limitations: Available immune exposure information covered CMV serostatus only.

As concerns this clone: Its antigen is undetermined.

The sample taken for sequencing was PBMCs. This receptor was obtained from a man aged 50 or older in good health and CMV-seropositive. V usage is TRBV4-1 and J usage is TRBJ2-1; 9 positions agree with TRBD2. The CDR3 DNA reads as TGCGCCAGCAGCCTAGCGGGAGTCAATGATCCCAAGCAGTTCTTC. It encodes CASSLAGVNDPKQFF.